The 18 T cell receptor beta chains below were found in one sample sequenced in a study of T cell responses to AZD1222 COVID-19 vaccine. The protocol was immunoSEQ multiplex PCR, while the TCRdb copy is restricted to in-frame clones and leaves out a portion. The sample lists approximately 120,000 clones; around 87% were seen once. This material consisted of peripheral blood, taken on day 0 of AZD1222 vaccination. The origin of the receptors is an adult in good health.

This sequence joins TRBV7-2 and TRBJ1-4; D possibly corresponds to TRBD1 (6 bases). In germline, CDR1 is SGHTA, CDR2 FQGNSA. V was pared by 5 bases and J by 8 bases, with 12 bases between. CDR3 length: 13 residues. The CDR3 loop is CASSNTGGEKLFF. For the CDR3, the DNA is TGTGCCAGCAGCAACACCGGGGGCGAAAAACTGTTTTTT.

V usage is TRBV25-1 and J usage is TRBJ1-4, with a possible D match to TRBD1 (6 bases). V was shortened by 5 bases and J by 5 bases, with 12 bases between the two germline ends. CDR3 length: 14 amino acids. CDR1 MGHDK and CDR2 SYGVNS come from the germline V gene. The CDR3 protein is CASSRDIGNEKLFF. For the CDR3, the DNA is TGTGCCAGCAGTCGGGACATCGGCAATGAAAAACTGTTTTTT.

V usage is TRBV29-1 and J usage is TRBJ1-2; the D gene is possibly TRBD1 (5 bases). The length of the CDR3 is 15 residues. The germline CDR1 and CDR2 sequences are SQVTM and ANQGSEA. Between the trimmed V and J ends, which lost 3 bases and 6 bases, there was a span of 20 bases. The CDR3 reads CSVESGATVGDGYTF. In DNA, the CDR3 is TGCAGCGTTGAGAGCGGGGCGACCGTAGGGGATGGCTACACCTTC.

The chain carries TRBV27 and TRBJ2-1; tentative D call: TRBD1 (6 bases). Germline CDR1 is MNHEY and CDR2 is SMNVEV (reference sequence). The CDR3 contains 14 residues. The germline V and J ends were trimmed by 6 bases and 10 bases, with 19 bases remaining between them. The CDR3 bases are TGTGCCAGCAGGGAATATGCTAACAGGGAAGAGCAGTTCTTC. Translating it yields CASREYANREEQFF.

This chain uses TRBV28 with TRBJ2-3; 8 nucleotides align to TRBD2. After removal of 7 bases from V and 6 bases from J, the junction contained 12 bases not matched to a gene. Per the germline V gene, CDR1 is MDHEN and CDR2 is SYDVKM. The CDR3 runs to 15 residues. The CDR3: CASTLRLARRDTQYF. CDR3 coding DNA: TGTGCCAGCACCCTAAGACTAGCGAGACGGGATACGCAGTATTTT.

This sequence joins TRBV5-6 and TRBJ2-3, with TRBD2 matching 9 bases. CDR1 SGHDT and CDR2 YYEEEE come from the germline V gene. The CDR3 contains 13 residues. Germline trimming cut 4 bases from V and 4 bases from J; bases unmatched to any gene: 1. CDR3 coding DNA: TGTGCCAGCAGCGGGACTAGCCCAGATACGCAGTATTTT. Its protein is CASSGTSPDTQYF.

The CDR3 sequence: CASSQVLVSNQPQHF. DNA for the CDR3: TGCGCCAGCAGCCAAGTATTGGTTAGCAATCAGCCCCAGCATTTT. The V call is TRBV4-1, the J call TRBJ1-5; D remains ambiguous. The V gene's germline CDR1 is MGHRA and CDR2 YSYEKL. This CDR3 has 15 amino acids. V was pared by 1 base and J by 0 bases, with 7 bases between.

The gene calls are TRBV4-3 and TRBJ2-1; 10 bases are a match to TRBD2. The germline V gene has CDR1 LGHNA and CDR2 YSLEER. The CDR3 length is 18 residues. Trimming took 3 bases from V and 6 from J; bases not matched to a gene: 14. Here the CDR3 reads CASSHSWASGSIGNEQFF. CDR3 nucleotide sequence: TGCGCCAGCAGCCACAGCTGGGCTAGCGGGAGCATCGGCAATGAGCAGTTCTTC.

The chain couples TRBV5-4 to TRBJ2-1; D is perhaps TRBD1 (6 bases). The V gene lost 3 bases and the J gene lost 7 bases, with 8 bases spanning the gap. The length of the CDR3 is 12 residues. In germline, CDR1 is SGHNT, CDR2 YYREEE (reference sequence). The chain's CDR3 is CASSSQGNEQFF. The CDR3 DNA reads TGTGCCAGCAGCTCACAGGGAAATGAGCAGTTCTTC.

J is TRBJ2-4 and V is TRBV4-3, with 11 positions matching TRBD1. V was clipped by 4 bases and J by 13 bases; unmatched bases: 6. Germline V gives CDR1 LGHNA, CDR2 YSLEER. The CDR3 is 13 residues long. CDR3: CASSLNGDRGQYF. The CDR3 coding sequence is TGCGCCAGCAGCCTAAACGGGGACAGGGGGCAGTACTTC.

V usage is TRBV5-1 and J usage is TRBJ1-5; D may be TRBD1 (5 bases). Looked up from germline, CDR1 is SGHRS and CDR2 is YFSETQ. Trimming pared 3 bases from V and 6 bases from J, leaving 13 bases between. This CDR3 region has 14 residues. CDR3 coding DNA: TGCGCCAGCAGCTCCTGGGGGGGTAGTCAGCCCCAGCATTTT. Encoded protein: CASSSWGGSQPQHF.

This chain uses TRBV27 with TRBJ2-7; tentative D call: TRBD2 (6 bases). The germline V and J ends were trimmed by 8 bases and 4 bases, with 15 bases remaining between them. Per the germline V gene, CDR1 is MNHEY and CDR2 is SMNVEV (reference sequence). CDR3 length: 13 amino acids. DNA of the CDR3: TGTGCCAGCGGACGGAGGGCCGGGTACGAGCAGTACTTC. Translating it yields CASGRRAGYEQYF.

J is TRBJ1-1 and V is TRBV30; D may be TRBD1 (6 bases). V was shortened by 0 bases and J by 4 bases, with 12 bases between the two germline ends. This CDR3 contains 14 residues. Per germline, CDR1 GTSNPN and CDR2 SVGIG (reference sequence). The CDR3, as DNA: TGTGCCTGGAGTGTATTACAGGGAGGCACTGAAGCTTTCTTT. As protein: CAWSVLQGGTEAFF.

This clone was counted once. CDR3 protein: CASSLDPTANTEAFF. CDR3 coding DNA: TGTGCCAGCAGCCTAGACCCGACAGCGAACACTGAAGCTTTCTTT. The chain links TRBV7-9 to TRBJ1-1, with TRBD1 as a possible D gene (5 bases). The CDR3 spans 15 residues. Germline-derived CDR1 and CDR2 are SEHNR and FQNEAQ (reference sequence). The V end lost 5 bases, the J end lost 1 base, and 14 bases lay between the germline ends. Full variable domain (missing parts from reference TRBV7-9 and TRBJ1-1): DTGVSQNPRHKITKRGQNVTFRCDPISEHNRLYWYRQTLGQGPEFLTYFQNEAQLEKSRLLSDRFSAERPKGSFSTLEIQRTEQGDSAMYLCASSLDPTANTEAFFGQGTRLTVV.

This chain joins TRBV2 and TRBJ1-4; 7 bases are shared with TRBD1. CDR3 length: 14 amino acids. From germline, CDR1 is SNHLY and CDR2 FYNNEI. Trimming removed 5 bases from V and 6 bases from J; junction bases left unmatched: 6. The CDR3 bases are TGTGCCAGCAGTAGACAGGGAGGGGATGAAAAACTGTTTTTT. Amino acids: CASSRQGGDEKLFF.

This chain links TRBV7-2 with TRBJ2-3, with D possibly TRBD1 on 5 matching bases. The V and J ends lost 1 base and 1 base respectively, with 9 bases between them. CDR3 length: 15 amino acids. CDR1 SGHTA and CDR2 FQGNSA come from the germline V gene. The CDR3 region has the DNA TGTGCCAGCAGCTTAGTACCGACAGGCACAGATACGCAGTATTTT. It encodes CASSLVPTGTDTQYF.

In DNA form, the CDR3 reads TGTGCCAGCAGTCCCCGGGCCCATGAAAAACTGTTTTTT. This codes for CASSPRAHEKLFF. The J gene is TRBJ1-4, the V gene TRBV27; D ambiguous. The CDR3 sequence is 13 residues long. V lost 5 bases and J lost 6, with 10 bases in between. Looked up from germline, CDR1 is MNHEY and CDR2 is SMNVEV (reference sequence).

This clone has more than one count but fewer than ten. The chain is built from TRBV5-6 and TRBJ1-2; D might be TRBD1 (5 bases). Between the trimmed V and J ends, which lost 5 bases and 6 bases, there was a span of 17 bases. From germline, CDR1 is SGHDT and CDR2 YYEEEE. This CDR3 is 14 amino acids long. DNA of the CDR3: TGTGCCAGCAGGCCGAGACAGATAACGGATGGCTACACCTTC. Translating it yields CASRPRQITDGYTF.